These 9 T cell receptor beta chains were sequenced from one sample in a study of response to subunit inactivated influenza vaccine. TCRdb called the RT-PCR reads again in MiXCR, with one record for every CDR3 protein. The table shows about 650,000 distinct CDR3 sequences, with approximately 14% occurring only once. Sequenced material: PBMCs from blood, taken 12 days after vaccination. The source of these receptors is a man aged 45-65 years who received an inactivated influenza vaccine.

V gene TRBV9 combines with J gene TRBJ2-7; TRBD2 aligns across 10 bases. The ends lost 4 bases at V and 2 bases at J; junction bases unmatched: 6. Germline CDR1 SGDLS, CDR2 YYNGEE. This CDR3 spans 15 amino acids. CDR3 DNA: TGTGCCAGCAGCTCCGGGACTAGCGTTACCTACGAGCAGTACTTC. Its translation: CASSSGTSVTYEQYF.

The rearrangement uses TRBV28 and TRBJ2-4; 10 bases fit TRBD1. CDR1 is MDHEN, CDR2 SYDVKM, per germline. This CDR3 is 16 amino acids long. V lost 5 bases to trimming and J lost 3 bases; unmatched junction nucleotides: 7. The CDR3 protein is CASSRQGARVKNIQYF. DNA of the CDR3: TGTGCCAGCAGTCGACAGGGGGCCAGGGTCAAAAACATTCAGTACTTC.

This clonotype was found many times. This chain joins TRBV10-3 and TRBJ2-1; D is possibly TRBD2 (5 bases). The V end lost 0 bases, the J end lost 2 bases, and 14 bases lay between the germline ends. The CDR3 has 17 amino acids. Germline V CDR1 and CDR2: ENHRY, SYGVKD. The CDR3, as DNA: TGTGCCATCAGTGAGTCGAGGGCCTTGCGGACCTACAATGAGCAGTTCTTC. Its protein is CAISESRALRTYNEQFF.

This clonotype has a handful of counts. The chain uses TRBV20-1 and TRBJ2-1; D call uncertain. From germline, CDR1 is DFQATT and CDR2 SNEGSKA (reference sequence). Trimming cost V 5 bases and J 7 bases, with 9 bases left between them. This CDR3 is 11 amino acids long. In nucleotides, the CDR3 is TGCAGTGCTGGGCTTGTTAATGAGCAGTTCTTC. Translated, it gives CSAGLVNEQFF.

The V call is TRBV9, the J call TRBJ2-1; 10 bases are shared with TRBD2. Germline CDR1 reads SGDLS; CDR2 reads YYNGEE. This CDR3 is 15 amino acids long. The J segment lost 6 bases and the V segment lost 2 bases, leaving 5 bases of the junction unmatched. The CDR3 DNA reads TGTGCCAGCAGCGTTCTAGCGGGAGTTGGCAATGAGCAGTTCTTC. Residues: CASSVLAGVGNEQFF.

This sequence joins TRBV12-3 or TRBV12-4 and TRBJ2-5, with D possibly being TRBD1 or TRBD2 (5 bases each). The CDR3 has 14 residues. Trimming shortened V by 6 bases and J by 5 bases, and 16 bases separated the two germline ends. The CDR3 nucleotides read TGTGCCAGCAGCCCCGGGGCACCCAGGGAGACCCAGTACTTC. Protein: CASSPGAPRETQYF.

The chain combines TRBV7-6 with TRBJ2-2; D ambiguous. Trimming took off 7 bases at V and 3 bases at J, with 12 bases between the two ends. CDR3 length: 14 amino acids. Germline V gives CDR1 SGHVS, CDR2 FNYEAQ. The CDR3 loop reads CASIHPKHTGELFF. CDR3 bases: TGTGCCAGCATTCACCCCAAGCACACCGGGGAGCTGTTTTTT. The full variable domain, with the rest looked up from reference TRBV7-6 and TRBJ2-2, is GAGVSQSPRYKVTKRGQDVALRCDPISGHVSLYWYRQALGQGPEFLTYFNYEAQQDKSGLPNDRFSAERPEGSISTLTIQRTEQRDSAMYRCASIHPKHTGELFFGEGSRLTVL.

The V call is TRBV6-1, the J call TRBJ2-5; tentative D call: TRBD1 (5 bases). The V end lost 8 bases, the J end lost 2 bases, and 12 bases lay between the germline ends. This CDR3 region has 13 residues. CDR1 is MNHNS, CDR2 SASEGT, per germline. As DNA, the CDR3 is TGTGCCAGCCACTCTCCAGGGCAAGAGACCCAGTACTTC. As protein: CASHSPGQETQYF.

The table lists this clonotype with a few counts. J is TRBJ1-1 and V is TRBV6-2 or TRBV6-3, with D perhaps TRBD1 (6 bases). Germline V gene lookup returns CDR1 MNHEY and CDR2 SVGEGT. Trimming removed 2 bases from V and 1 base from J, with 8 bases in between. The CDR3 spans 14 residues. CDR3 residues: CASSYLTGNTEAFF. The CDR3 DNA follows: TGTGCCAGCAGTTACCTGACAGGGAACACTGAAGCTTTCTTT.